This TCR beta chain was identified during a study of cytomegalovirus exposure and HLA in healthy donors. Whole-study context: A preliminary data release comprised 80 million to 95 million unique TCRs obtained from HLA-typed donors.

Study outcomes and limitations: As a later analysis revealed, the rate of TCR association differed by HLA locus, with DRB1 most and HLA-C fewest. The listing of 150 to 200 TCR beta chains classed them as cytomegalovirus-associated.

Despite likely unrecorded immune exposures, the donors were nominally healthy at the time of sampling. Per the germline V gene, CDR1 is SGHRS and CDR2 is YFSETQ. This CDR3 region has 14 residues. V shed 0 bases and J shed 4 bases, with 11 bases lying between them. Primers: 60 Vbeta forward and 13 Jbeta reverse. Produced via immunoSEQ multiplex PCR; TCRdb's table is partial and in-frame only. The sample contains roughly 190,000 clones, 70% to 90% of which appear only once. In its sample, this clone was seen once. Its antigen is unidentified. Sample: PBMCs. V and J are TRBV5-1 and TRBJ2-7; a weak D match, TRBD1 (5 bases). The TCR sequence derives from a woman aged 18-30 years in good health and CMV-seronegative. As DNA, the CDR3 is TGCGCCAGCAGCTTGGAAGGGGTAGCTTACGAGCAGTACTTC. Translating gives CASSLEGVAYEQYF.